The 14 T cell receptor beta chains below come from one sample, sequenced in a study of blood T cells in healthy people across ages. Then a second PCR, running roughly 7 to 11 cycles, was carried out with a sample-barcoded 5' primer and a J-beta primer mix. TCRdb re-called the 5' RACE reads through MiXCR, storing one row per CDR3 protein. The profile covers fewer than 2 million distinct CDR3 sequences, with more than 35% appearing a single time and about 21% taken by the ten largest. The sequencing sample was made of blood. These receptors came from a human donor in good health.

There are a few counts of this clonotype. The chain couples TRBV6-6 to TRBJ2-5, with 7 bases aligning to TRBD1. V dropped 5 bases and J dropped 5; count of bases not matched to a gene: 17. Germline V gene sequence: CDR1 MNHNY, CDR2 SVGAGI (reference sequence). The CDR3 loop spans 17 amino acids. CDR3 coding DNA: TGTGCCAGCAGTCACGACGGACACAGGGGTCTAAAGGAGACCCAGTACTTC. Translated: CASSHDGHRGLKETQYF.

The rearrangement joins TRBV6-5 to TRBJ2-1; D remains unclear. CDR3 length: 16 residues. The germline V gene encodes CDR1 MNHEY and CDR2 SVGAGI. The V and J ends lost 5 bases and 5 bases respectively, with 19 bases between them. Here the CDR3 DNA reads TGTGCCAGCAGTCACCCGAAGGCGCTAGGTCACAATGAGCAGTTCTTC. The encoded protein is CASSHPKALGHNEQFF.

The chain recombines TRBV7-6 with TRBJ1-5, with a tentative D call TRBD1 (5 bases). The germline gives CDR1 SGHVS, CDR2 FNYEAQ. This CDR3 region has 15 residues. The V end lost 5 bases, the J end lost 5 bases, and 16 bases lay between the germline ends. Written as DNA, the CDR3 is TGTGCCAGCAGCCTCGGGTCCATGGGGCATCAGCCCCAGCATTTT. Translating it yields CASSLGSMGHQPQHF.

This clonotype was picked up many times. Here the CDR3 reads CSARDPGQTNYGYTF. CDR3 nucleotides: TGCAGTGCTAGAGATCCAGGGCAGACCAACTATGGCTACACCTTC. The chain carries TRBV20-1 and TRBJ1-2; maybe TRBD1 (5 bases). V was shortened by 0 bases and J by 2 bases, with 13 bases between the two germline ends. Per the germline V gene, CDR1 is DFQATT and CDR2 is SNEGSKA (reference sequence). The CDR3 covers 15 residues.

This clonotype was detected only once. The J gene is TRBJ2-7, the V gene TRBV20-1; D is undetermined. Germline V CDR1 and CDR2: DFQATT, SNEGSKA (reference sequence). This CDR3 contains 13 residues. Between the trimmed V and J ends, which lost 0 bases and 6 bases, there was a span of 12 bases. The CDR3 loop is CSARDLIRGEQYF. The CDR3 bases are TGCAGTGCTAGAGATCTAATTCGTGGCGAGCAGTACTTC.

This clonotype was detected a few times. This chain links TRBV15 with TRBJ2-5; 9 nucleotides agree with TRBD1. CDR1 and CDR2 from the germline V gene are LNHNV and YYDKDF (reference sequence). The V and J ends lost 5 bases and 11 bases, in that order; junction bases with no gene match: 15. The CDR3 sequence is 15 residues long. The CDR3 loop reads CATSPRAGTGRIQYF. CDR3 in DNA: TGTGCCACCAGCCCGCGGGCAGGGACAGGGAGGATTCAGTACTTC.

The chain recombines TRBV5-6 with TRBJ2-7; D is possibly TRBD2 (6 bases). Per the germline V gene, CDR1 is SGHDT and CDR2 is YYEEEE. The CDR3 is 14 amino acids. Trimming took off 4 bases at V and 5 bases at J, with 16 bases between the two ends. The CDR3 region is CASSPTGRRDEQYF. In DNA form, the CDR3 reads TGTGCCAGCAGCCCGACGGGGAGGCGAGACGAGCAGTACTTC.

This clonotype occurred a few times. The V gene is TRBV12-3 or TRBV12-4, the J gene TRBJ2-7; a weak D match, TRBD2 (5 bases). The CDR3 contains 15 residues. V was pared by 3 bases and J by 2 bases, with 14 bases between. The DNA for the CDR3 is TGTGCCAGCAGTTTGTGGGCGGGTCCCACCTACGAGCAGTACTTC. Its protein is CASSLWAGPTYEQYF.

The chain uses TRBV4-3 and TRBJ1-1, with no clear D. Trimming removed 4 bases from V and 5 bases from J, with 11 bases in between. The CDR3 has 13 residues. Germline V lookup: CDR1 LGHNA, CDR2 YSLEER. The CDR3 DNA is TGCGCCAGCAGCCGAGGACGGGAGACTGAAGCTTTCTTT. This codes for CASSRGRETEAFF.

V usage is TRBV19 and J usage is TRBJ1-5; D remains unclear. Per germline, CDR1 LNHDA and CDR2 SQIVND (reference sequence). Trimming took off 3 bases at V and 6 bases at J, with 12 bases between the two ends. The CDR3 runs to 14 residues. Written as DNA, the CDR3 is TGTGCCAGTAGTATCGCCCCAGTGGGTCAGCCCCAGCATTTT. It is translated as CASSIAPVGQPQHF.

The chain couples TRBV9 to TRBJ1-1; D not resolved. Trimming left V 0 bases short and J 5 bases short, with 8 bases between. CDR1 and CDR2 from the germline V gene are SGDLS and YYNGEE. The CDR3 consists of 13 residues. The CDR3 DNA is TGTGCCAGCAGCGTAGCCCGGACGACTGAAGCTTTCTTT. It yields the protein CASSVARTTEAFF.

As regards this clonotype: A read error may account for a junction end that differs from germline. This chain uses TRBV29-1 with TRBJ1-4; D remains unclear. This CDR3 comprises 11 residues. Germline-derived CDR1 and CDR2 are SQVTM and ANQGSEA. The CDR3 sequence is CSVVVNEELFF. The CDR3 DNA follows: TGCAGCGTTGTTGTGAATGAAGAACTGTTTTTT.

V gene TRBV5-1 combines with J gene TRBJ2-7, with TRBD1 as a possible D gene (6 bases). Germline V gene lookup returns CDR1 SGHRS and CDR2 YFSETQ. Trimming removed 0 bases at V and 9 bases at J, with 16 bases between. The CDR3 is made up of 14 amino acids. DNA for the CDR3: TGCGCCAGCAGCTTGGACGGGACATCTATCCGGCAGTACTTC. The encoded protein is CASSLDGTSIRQYF.

The DNA for the CDR3 is TGTGCCAGCAACAGGGAAGTCAGGAGGAGCTCCTACAATGAGCAGTTCTTC. Translating gives CASNREVRRSSYNEQFF. The chain links TRBV5-5 to TRBJ2-1; weak D call: TRBD1 (6 bases). The CDR3 runs to 17 residues. V lost 6 bases to trimming and J lost 0 bases, with 19 bases between them. Per the germline V gene, CDR1 is SGHKS and CDR2 is YYEKEE (reference sequence). The entire variable domain, with the rest obtained from reference TRBV5-5 and TRBJ2-1, is as follows: DAGVTQSPTHLIKTRGQQVTLRCSPISGHKSVSWYQQVLGQGPQFIFQYYEKEERGRGNFPDRFSARQFPNYSSELNVNALLLGDSALYLCASNREVRRSSYNEQFFGPGTRLTVL.